This T cell receptor (beta chain) was obtained from a study of T cells in localized non-small cell lung cancer. Study-wide findings and caveats: It remains possible that heterogeneity exists, since only one tumor region was sequenced. A median of approximately 57 clones ranked among the top 100 in tumor appeared in adjacent lung. Blood T cell density predicted longer survival; adjacent-lung clonality, shorter.

TCRdb's table, derived via immunoSEQ multiplex PCR, lists solely in-frame clones and lacks some. The repertoire consists of about 19,000 clones, with 75% to 95% occurring once and the leading ten covering around 4%. As regards this clone: Its antigen is not known.

The TCR sequence derives from a male donor older than 55 with stage I squamous cell lung carcinoma. This sample comprised peripheral blood, obtained before any cancer treatment.

Here the CDR3 DNA reads TGTGCCAGCAGTTTTACCGGCCTTGCCTACAATGAGCAGTTCTTC. The encoded protein is CASSFTGLAYNEQFF. The rearrangement joins TRBV28 to TRBJ2-1; D ambiguous. CDR3 length: 15 amino acids. Germline CDR1 and CDR2: MDHEN and SYDVKM. V lost 3 bases and J lost 2, with 11 bases in between.